The 23 T cell receptor beta chains below were found in one sample sequenced in a study of shared clonotypes between healthy human individuals. Sequencing used immunoSEQ multiplex PCR; TCRdb keeps in-frame clones, though not all of them. The sample includes about 1.1 million clones, about 84% of them seen just once. Sample: memory CD4+ T cells from PBMCs. Indicated subset: CD45RA-negative fraction. These receptors were taken from a man between 18 and 29 years old in good health. Some clones in this sample may be carry-over from other donors' samples.

The J gene is TRBJ2-4, the V gene TRBV28; 8 bases are shared with TRBD2. V shed 7 bases, J shed 0 bases, and the junction held 20 bases outside the gene matches. Germline assignment: CDR1 MDHEN and CDR2 SYDVKM. The CDR3 runs to 20 residues. In DNA, the CDR3 is TGTGCCAGCAAGGAGGGAAGTGGAAGGACTAGCCCTCTAGCCAAAAACATTCAGTACTTC. Translated: CASKEGSGRTSPLAKNIQYF.

The genes are TRBV5-1 and TRBJ2-3; 10 nucleotides line up with TRBD1. From germline, CDR1 is SGHRS and CDR2 YFSETQ. The junction had 4 bases not matched to a gene; V was cut back by 10 bases and J by 2 bases. The CDR3 extends over 13 amino acids. CDR3 sequence (DNA): TGCGCCGGCCGACAGGGGGCCACAGATACGCAGTATTTT. It translates to CAGRQGATDTQYF.

The V call is TRBV2, the J call TRBJ1-2; 7 positions match TRBD1. There are 13 residues in the CDR3. J gave up 4 bases and V 4 bases, and 3 bases lay outside the gene matches. Germline assignment: CDR1 SNHLY and CDR2 FYNNEI. CDR3: CASSGDRPYGYTF. The CDR3 DNA follows: TGTGCCAGCAGTGGGGACAGACCCTATGGCTACACCTTC.

The table lists this clone with many counts. This sample includes further DNA sequences coding for the same CDR3. The J gene is TRBJ2-6, the V gene TRBV28, with unresolved D. V was shortened by 2 bases and J by 0 bases, with 5 bases between the two germline ends. This CDR3 comprises 15 residues. From germline, CDR1 is MDHEN and CDR2 SYDVKM. CDR3 DNA: TGTGCCAGCAGTTTAGGGTACTCTGGGGCCAACGTCCTGACTTTC. It yields the protein CASSLGYSGANVLTF.

On this clone itself: A far larger clone is only one base removed, so a read error is likely. The rearrangement uses TRBV7-4 and TRBJ1-3, with D tentatively TRBD1 (6 bases). CDR1 and CDR2 from the germline V gene are SGHVT and SQSDAQ. This CDR3 has 15 residues. The CDR3 DNA reads TGTGCCAGCAGCCTAGCAGGGGACTCTGGAAACACCATATATTTT. This translates into CASSLAGDSGNTIYF. The entire variable domain, with the rest obtained from reference TRBV7-4 and TRBJ1-3, is as follows: GAGVSQSPRYKVAKRGRDVALRCDSISGHVTLYWYRQTLGQGSEVLTYSQSDAQRDKSGRPSGRFSAERPERSVSTLKIQRTEQGDSAVYLCASSLAGDSGNTIYFGEGSWLTVV.

V usage is TRBV10-3 and J usage is TRBJ2-7, with D uncertain. V was cut by 0 bases and J by 2 bases, with 11 bases left in between. The length of the CDR3 is 15 residues. Looked up from germline, CDR1 is ENHRY and CDR2 is SYGVKD. The DNA of the CDR3 is TGTGCCATCAGTGAGTCCGCGGCAAAGACCTACGAGCAGTACTTC. This gives the protein CAISESAAKTYEQYF.

This chain uses TRBV15 with TRBJ2-1, with 7 positions matching TRBD2. Germline lookup yields CDR1 LNHNV and CDR2 YYDKDF (reference sequence). Unmatched junction bases numbered 4, after V lost 6 bases and J lost 5 bases. The CDR3 loop spans 13 amino acids. CDR3: CATRTGGHNEQFF. DNA for the CDR3: TGTGCCACCAGAACGGGAGGCCACAATGAGCAGTTCTTC.

The rearrangement links TRBV6-6 to TRBJ2-7; no clear D. The ends were cut back, 2 bases at V and 4 bases at J, with 9 bases in the middle. The germline CDR1 and CDR2 sequences are MNHNY and SVGAGI (reference sequence). This CDR3 contains 13 residues. For the CDR3, the DNA is TGTGCCAGCAGTTACCCGCTAGGGTACGAGCAGTACTTC. It codes for CASSYPLGYEQYF.

V is TRBV2 and J is TRBJ2-3, with D maybe TRBD2 (6 bases). This CDR3 is built from 14 residues. With 4 bases removed from V and 4 bases from J, the gap between germline ends came to 12 bases. The germline V gene encodes CDR1 SNHLY and CDR2 FYNNEI. The CDR3 is CASSGGISSDTQYF. DNA of the CDR3: TGTGCCAGCAGTGGCGGGATAAGCTCAGATACGCAGTATTTT.

With respect to this clone: A read error may produce the germline difference seen at one junction end. The V call is TRBV28, the J call TRBJ2-5; D is possibly TRBD1 or TRBD2 (5 bases each). CDR3 length: 12 residues. Germline V CDR1 and CDR2: MDHEN, SYDVKM. The CDR3 coding sequence is TGTGCCAGCGAATCGACCGGGACGCGTGTAGACTTC. It codes for CASESTGTRVDF.

V usage is TRBV5-1 and J usage is TRBJ2-5; D may match TRBD1 or TRBD2 (5 bases each). V was shortened by 0 bases and J by 1 base, with 16 bases between the two germline ends. Germline lookup yields CDR1 SGHRS and CDR2 YFSETQ. This CDR3 contains 17 residues. CDR3 DNA sequence: TGCGCCAGCAGCTTGGCTGGGGGATGGTGGGGCCAAGAGACCCAGTACTTC. Amino acids: CASSLAGGWWGQETQYF. The full variable domain, its missing parts supplied by reference TRBV5-1 and TRBJ2-5, is KAGVTQTPRYLIKTRGQQVTLSCSPISGHRSVSWYQQTPGQGLQFLFEYFSETQRNKGNFPGRFSGRQFSNSRSEMNVSTLELGDSALYLCASSLAGGWWGQETQYFGPGTRLLVL.

The rearrangement links TRBV15 to TRBJ1-5; D remains unclear. V dropped 0 bases and J dropped 6 bases, with 6 bases sitting between them. This CDR3 has 13 residues. The germline CDR1 and CDR2 sequences are LNHNV and YYDKDF (reference sequence). This chain's CDR3 is CATSREMFQPQHF. CDR3 bases: TGTGCCACCAGCAGAGAGATGTTTCAGCCCCAGCATTTT. Full variable domain (outside the CDR3, taken from reference TRBV15 and TRBJ1-5): DAMVIQNPRYQVTQFGKPVTLSCSQTLNHNVMYWYQQKSSQAPKLLFHYYDKDFNNEADTPDNFQSRRPNTSFCFLDIRSPGLGDTAMYLCATSREMFQPQHFGDGTRLSIL.

V is TRBV5-4 and J is TRBJ2-3; tentative D call: TRBD2 (5 bases). Germline V CDR1 and CDR2: SGHNT, YYREEE (reference sequence). V was shortened by 0 bases and J by 2 bases, with 13 bases between the two germline ends. CDR3 length: 16 amino acids. CDR3 residues: CASSLGVGGHTDTQYF. The CDR3 DNA is TGTGCCAGCAGCTTGGGAGTGGGCGGGCACACAGATACGCAGTATTTT.

This clone was found once. V is TRBV7-2 and J is TRBJ1-1; D not certain. The ends were cut back, 4 bases at V and 1 base at J, with 10 bases in the middle. The CDR3 has 14 residues. Germline CDR1 and CDR2: SGHTA and FQGNSA. The CDR3 DNA reads as TGTGCCAGCAGCTCTACTAACTCGAACACTGAAGCTTTCTTT. This sequence encodes CASSSTNSNTEAFF.

J is TRBJ1-5 and V is TRBV5-1, with D perhaps matching TRBD1 (6 bases). CDR3 length: 14 residues. Between the trimmed V and J ends, which lost 1 base and 6 bases, there was a span of 11 bases. Germline lookup yields CDR1 SGHRS and CDR2 YFSETQ. CDR3 in DNA: TGCGCCAGCAGCTTGTCCGGGGGGCTTCAGCCCCAGCATTTT. Its translation: CASSLSGGLQPQHF.

V usage is TRBV27 and J usage is TRBJ1-4, with 7 bases fitting TRBD1. Unmatched junction bases numbered 5, after V lost 4 bases and J lost 6 bases. The CDR3 length is 14 residues. Per germline, CDR1 MNHEY and CDR2 SMNVEV (reference sequence). CDR3 nucleotides: TGTGCCAGCAGTTGGGACAGCCGCTATGAAAAACTGTTTTTT. Protein product: CASSWDSRYEKLFF.

Written as DNA, the CDR3 is TGCGCCAGCAGCTTGGCGGTGGCAGGGGCAGGGGATACGCAGTATTTT. It yields the protein CASSLAVAGAGDTQYF. The chain uses TRBV5-1 and TRBJ2-3; D perhaps matches TRBD1 (6 bases). V lost 0 bases and J 6 bases, leaving 17 bases between the germline ends. The CDR3 totals 16 residues. Germline V gene sequence: CDR1 SGHRS, CDR2 YFSETQ.

The chain recombines TRBV6-6 with TRBJ1-5, with TRBD1 identical over 9 bases. This CDR3 is 16 amino acids long. V shed 4 bases, J shed 1 base, and the junction held 5 bases outside the gene matches. Germline CDR1 MNHNY, CDR2 SVGAGI (reference sequence). CDR3 coding DNA: TGTGCCAGCAGTTTTCCCGGGACAGGGAGCAATCAGCCCCAGCATTTT. Translated: CASSFPGTGSNQPQHF.

The chain links TRBV10-3 to TRBJ2-7; tentatively, D is TRBD2 (5 bases). Germline V CDR1 and CDR2: ENHRY, SYGVKD. V was clipped by 7 bases and J by 3 bases, with 13 bases between them. This CDR3 is 13 amino acids long. The CDR3, as DNA: TGTGCCATCAAGTCCGGGGATCTCTACGAGCAGTACTTC. It is translated as CAIKSGDLYEQYF.

The chain couples TRBV30 to TRBJ2-1, with 15 bases lining up with TRBD2. V shed 4 bases and J 10 bases; nucleotides not matched to a gene: 11. CDR3 length: 16 amino acids. The germline V gene has CDR1 GTSNPN and CDR2 SVGIG (reference sequence). The CDR3 loop is CAWTRTSGRAEAEQFF. CDR3 coding DNA: TGTGCCTGGACCCGGACTAGCGGGAGGGCCGAGGCCGAGCAGTTCTTC.

This clone showed up just a few times. The gene calls are TRBV2 and TRBJ2-7, with 9 bases that match TRBD1. Unmatched junction bases numbered 9, after V lost 2 bases and J lost 7 bases. Germline V gene data show CDR1 as SNHLY and CDR2 as FYNNEI. This CDR3 has 15 residues. The CDR3 DNA reads as TGTGCCAGCAGTGAAAGGGACAGGGATTTGGGGGAGCAGTACTTC. It encodes CASSERDRDLGEQYF.

The chain employs TRBV25-1 and TRBJ1-2, with TRBD1 identical over 7 bases. The V and J ends lost 3 bases and 4 bases, in that order; junction bases with no gene match: 11. In germline, CDR1 is MGHDK, CDR2 SYGVNS. CDR3 size: 16 residues. CDR3 DNA sequence: TGTGCCAGCAGTGAGCAAACTAGACAGGGTGCCTATGGCTACACCTTC. Its protein is CASSEQTRQGAYGYTF.

This rearrangement joins TRBV5-1 to TRBJ2-3; 14 bases match TRBD2. Germline CDR1 reads SGHRS; CDR2 reads YFSETQ. Trimming removed 4 bases from V and 5 bases from J; junction bases left unmatched: 9. The CDR3 runs to 17 residues. CDR3 sequence reads: CASSPGLAGGRRDTQYF. Here the CDR3 DNA reads TGCGCCAGCAGCCCAGGACTAGCGGGAGGCAGGCGAGATACGCAGTATTTT.